This TCR beta chain was identified in a study of T cells in Graves' hyperthyroidism and ophthalmopathy. In germline, CDR1 is KGHDR, CDR2 SFDVKD. The CDR3 is 20 amino acids. Trimming shortened V by 8 bases and J by 3 bases, and 34 bases separated the two germline ends. Every diagnosis used clinical symptoms, serum thyroxine and TRAb, thyroid ultrasound and orbital computed tomography. Amplification yielded TCR beta CDR3 regions, with RNA transcripts as the source. HTBI primers drove first-round RT-PCR of the TCR CDR3. MiXCR, applied by TCRdb to the multiplex PCR reads, yields one record per CDR3 protein. Found here are about 380,000 distinct CDR3 sequences, about 18% of them singletons; the top ten hold 35% to 45%.

The J gene is TRBJ2-7, the V gene TRBV24-1; D ambiguous. This TCR was recovered from a man aged 18 to 29 with Graves' ophthalmopathy. Sequenced material: blood. CDR3 bases: TGTGCCACCAAGGTCTGGGCCCGGGCGAGGTTCCATGAAAGCTTCTACGAGCAGTACTTC. Translated: CATKVWARARFHESFYEQYF.